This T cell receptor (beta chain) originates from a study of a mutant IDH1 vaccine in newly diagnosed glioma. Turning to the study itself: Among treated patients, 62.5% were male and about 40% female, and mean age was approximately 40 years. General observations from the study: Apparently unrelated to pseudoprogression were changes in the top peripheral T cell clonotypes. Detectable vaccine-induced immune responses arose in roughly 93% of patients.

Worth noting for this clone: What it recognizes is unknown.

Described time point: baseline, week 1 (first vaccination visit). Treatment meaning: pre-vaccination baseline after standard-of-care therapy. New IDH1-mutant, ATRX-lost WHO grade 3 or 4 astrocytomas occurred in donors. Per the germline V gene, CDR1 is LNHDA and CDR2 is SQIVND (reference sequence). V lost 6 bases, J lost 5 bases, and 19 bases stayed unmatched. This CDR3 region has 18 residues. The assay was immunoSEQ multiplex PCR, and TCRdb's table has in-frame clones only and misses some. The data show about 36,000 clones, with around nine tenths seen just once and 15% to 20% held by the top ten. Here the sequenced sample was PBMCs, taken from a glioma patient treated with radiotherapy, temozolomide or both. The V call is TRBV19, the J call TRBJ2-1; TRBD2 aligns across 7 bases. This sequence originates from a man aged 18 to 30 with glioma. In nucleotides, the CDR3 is TGTGCCAGTAGAGGCCTCTGGACTAGGCGGTTAGGAGACAATGAGCAGTTCTTC. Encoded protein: CASRGLWTRRLGDNEQFF.